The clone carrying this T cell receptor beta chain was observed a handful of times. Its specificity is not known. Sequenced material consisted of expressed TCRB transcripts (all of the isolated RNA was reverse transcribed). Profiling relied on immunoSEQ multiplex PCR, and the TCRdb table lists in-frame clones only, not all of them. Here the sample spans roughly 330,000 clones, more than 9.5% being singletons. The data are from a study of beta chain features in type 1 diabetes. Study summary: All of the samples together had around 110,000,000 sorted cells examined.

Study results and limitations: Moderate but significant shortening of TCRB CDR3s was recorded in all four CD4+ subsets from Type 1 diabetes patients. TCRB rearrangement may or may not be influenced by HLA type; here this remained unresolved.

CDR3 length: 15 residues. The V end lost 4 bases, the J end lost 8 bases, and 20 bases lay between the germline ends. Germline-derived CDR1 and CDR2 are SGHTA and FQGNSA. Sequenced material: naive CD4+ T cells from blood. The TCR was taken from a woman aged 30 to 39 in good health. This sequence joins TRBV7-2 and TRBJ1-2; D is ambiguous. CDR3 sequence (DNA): TGTGCCAGCAGCTCCCAATTAGCATCCAGCAGAGGCTACACCTTC. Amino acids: CASSSQLASSRGYTF.